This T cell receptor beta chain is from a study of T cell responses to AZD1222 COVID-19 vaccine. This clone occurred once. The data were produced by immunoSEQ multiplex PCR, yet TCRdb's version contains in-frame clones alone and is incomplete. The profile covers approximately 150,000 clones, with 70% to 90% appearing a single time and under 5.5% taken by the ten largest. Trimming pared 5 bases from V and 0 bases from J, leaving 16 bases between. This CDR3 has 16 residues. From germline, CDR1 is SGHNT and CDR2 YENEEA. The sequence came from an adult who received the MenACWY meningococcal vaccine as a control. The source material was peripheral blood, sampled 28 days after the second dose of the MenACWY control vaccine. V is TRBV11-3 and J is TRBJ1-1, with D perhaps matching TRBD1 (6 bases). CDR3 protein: CASSPGQGRLNTEAFF. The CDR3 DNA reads TGTGCCAGCAGCCCCGGCCAGGGGAGATTGAACACTGAAGCTTTCTTT.